These 14 T cell receptor beta chains came from one sample sequenced in a study of neoadjuvant anti-PD-1 for oral cavity cancer. The method was immunoSEQ multiplex PCR; TCRdb's version includes in-frame clones alone and lacks a portion of them. The data show about 72,000 clones, around 82% seen once. Sample: PBMCs, taken before nivolumab (anti-PD-1) treatment. These receptors came from a person between 40 and 85 years old with oral cavity squamous cell carcinoma.

The gene calls are TRBV28 and TRBJ1-5; 7 nucleotides line up with TRBD1. Trimming at V came to 5 bases and at J to 7 bases, leaving 17 bases not matched to a gene. The CDR3 spans 17 residues. Germline V gene data show CDR1 as MDHEN and CDR2 as SYDVKM. The CDR3 DNA reads TGTGCCAGCAGTATTACAGGGGTTAGGGATAGGGGCCAGCCCCAGCATTTT. Its translation: CASSITGVRDRGQPQHF.

This clone was seen more than once but under ten times. The chain uses TRBV5-3 and TRBJ2-7; no clear D gene. TRBV5-3 is known as an ORF, though its function is uncertain. Trimming removed 1 base at V and 3 bases at J, with 17 bases between. The CDR3 totals 16 residues. CDR3 nucleotides: TGTGCCAGAAGCTTGTCATTTCAGAACCGGCTCTACGAGCAGTACTTC. Translated, it gives CARSLSFQNRLYEQYF.

The V call is TRBV25-1, the J call TRBJ2-7; D is unresolved. V was trimmed by 2 bases and J by 7 bases, leaving 15 bases between them. CDR3 length: 14 residues. The germline CDR1 and CDR2 sequences are MGHDK and SYGVNS. CDR3 coding DNA: TGTGCCAGCAGTGAAGCTGGCTCTCGGATAGAGCAGTACTTC. Translating it yields CASSEAGSRIEQYF.

This chain connects TRBV29-1 to TRBJ1-6; 8 bases line up with TRBD1. CDR3 size: 14 residues. Germline CDR1 reads SQVTM; CDR2 reads ANQGSEA. V gave up 6 bases and J gave up 7 bases; unmatched junction bases: 8. CDR3 bases: TGCAGCGTGCGGACAGGGCCTATCAATTCACCCCTCCACTTT. Its translation: CSVRTGPINSPLHF.

This clone was recorded once. This chain uses TRBV5-1 with TRBJ2-3, with 8 bases aligning to TRBD1. After removal of 4 bases from V and 3 bases from J, the junction contained 4 bases not matched to a gene. This CDR3 has 14 amino acids. CDR1 and CDR2 (germline): SGHRS, YFSETQ. For the CDR3, the DNA is TGCGCCAGCAGCACAGACAGGGGAACAGATACGCAGTATTTT. It codes for CASSTDRGTDTQYF.

The chain has TRBV28 and TRBJ1-5; TRBD1 is a possible D gene (5 bases). V lost 7 bases and J lost 7, with 17 bases in between. The CDR3 extends over 14 amino acids. CDR1 and CDR2 from the germline V gene are MDHEN and SYDVKM. In nucleotides, the CDR3 is TGTGCCAGCACCGGTGGGGGAGAGGGCCAGCCCCAGCATTTT. It yields the protein CASTGGGEGQPQHF.

V and J are TRBV27 and TRBJ2-3; the D gene could be TRBD1 or TRBD2 (6 bases each). The germline V gene encodes CDR1 MNHEY and CDR2 SMNVEV (reference sequence). V shed 2 bases and J shed 3 bases, with 9 bases lying between them. The CDR3 has 14 amino acids. The CDR3 sequence: CASSLQGRTDTQYF. Here the CDR3 DNA reads TGTGCCAGCAGTTTACAGGGGAGGACAGATACGCAGTATTTT.

V and J are TRBV10-2 and TRBJ2-7, with TRBD1 matching over 10 bases. V trimming: 6 bases; J trimming: 5 bases; junction bases outside the gene matches: 16. Germline values: CDR1 WSHSY, CDR2 SAAADI. This CDR3 is built from 17 residues. This chain's CDR3 is CASSPEGSGTGDDEQYF. Here the CDR3 DNA reads TGCGCCAGCAGCCCAGAGGGGTCCGGGACAGGGGACGACGAGCAGTACTTC.

This chain connects TRBV2 to TRBJ2-7; 8 bases line up with TRBD2. This CDR3 spans 15 amino acids. Germline CDR1 is SNHLY and CDR2 is FYNNEI. The V and J ends lost 7 bases and 3 bases, in that order; junction bases with no gene match: 11. Written as DNA, the CDR3 is TGTGCCAGCACTTCTGGCGGGAGGTCCAACTACGAGCAGTACTTC. Amino acids: CASTSGGRSNYEQYF.

The rearrangement links TRBV5-1 to TRBJ2-3; 7 positions match TRBD2. CDR1 and CDR2 from the germline V gene are SGHRS and YFSETQ. J lost 2 bases, V lost 4 bases, and 7 bases had no gene match. The CDR3 contains 15 residues. The CDR3: CASSRDYRPTDTQYF. CDR3 nucleotides: TGCGCCAGCAGCCGGGACTACCGGCCCACAGATACGCAGTATTTT.

The chain combines TRBV7-3 with TRBJ2-3; the D is unclear. Germline V CDR1 and CDR2: SGHTA, FQGTGA. Trimming took 4 bases from V and 0 from J, leaving 14 bases between them. This CDR3 is built from 16 residues. The CDR3 DNA reads as TGTGCCAGCAGCTCATGGGCGTCTTCTAGCACAGATACGCAGTATTTT. Translated, it gives CASSSWASSSTDTQYF.

This chain uses TRBV7-7 with TRBJ2-3, with 7 nucleotides matching TRBD1. V trimming: 4 bases; J trimming: 2 bases; junction bases outside the gene matches: 6. Germline CDR1 reads SSHAT; CDR2 reads FNYEAQ (reference sequence). The length of the CDR3 is 15 residues. The CDR3 DNA is TGTGCCAGCAGCTCAGCCGGGACAGCCACAGATACGCAGTATTTT. The encoded protein is CASSSAGTATDTQYF.

The V gene is TRBV28, the J gene TRBJ2-2; no firm D call. CDR1 is MDHEN and CDR2 is SYDVKM in the germline V gene. The ends were cut back, 5 bases at V and 6 bases at J, with 4 bases in the middle. The length of the CDR3 is 11 residues. The CDR3 DNA follows: TGTGCCAGCAGTGCGGCCGGGGAGCTGTTTTTT. It codes for CASSAAGELFF.

The rearrangement joins TRBV5-5 to TRBJ1-4; D perhaps matches TRBD1 (5 bases). The CDR3 runs to 15 residues. Germline CDR1 reads SGHKS; CDR2 reads YYEKEE (reference sequence). Trimming removed 4 bases from V and 7 bases from J, with 17 bases in between. The CDR3 spells CASSISAGLGEKLFF. The CDR3 region has the DNA TGTGCCAGCAGCATCTCAGCGGGACTGGGTGAAAAACTGTTTTTT.